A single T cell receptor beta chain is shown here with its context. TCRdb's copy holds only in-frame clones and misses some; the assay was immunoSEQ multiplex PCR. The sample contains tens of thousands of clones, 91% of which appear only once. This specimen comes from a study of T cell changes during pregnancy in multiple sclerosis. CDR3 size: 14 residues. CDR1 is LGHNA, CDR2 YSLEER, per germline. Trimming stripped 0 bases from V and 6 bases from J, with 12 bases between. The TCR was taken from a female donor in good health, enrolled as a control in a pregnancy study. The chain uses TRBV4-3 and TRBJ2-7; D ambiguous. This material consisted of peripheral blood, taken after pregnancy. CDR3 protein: CASSQEIKGGEQYF. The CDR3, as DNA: TGCGCCAGCAGCCAAGAAATTAAAGGCGGCGAGCAGTACTTC.